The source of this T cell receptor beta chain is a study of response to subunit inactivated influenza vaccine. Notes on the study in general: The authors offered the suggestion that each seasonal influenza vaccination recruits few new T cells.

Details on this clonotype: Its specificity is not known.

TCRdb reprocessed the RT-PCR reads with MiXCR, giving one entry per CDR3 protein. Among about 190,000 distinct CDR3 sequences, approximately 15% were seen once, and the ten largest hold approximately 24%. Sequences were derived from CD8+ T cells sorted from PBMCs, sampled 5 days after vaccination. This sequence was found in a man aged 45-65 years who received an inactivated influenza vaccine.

The CDR3 DNA follows: TGCAGCGTTACCAGGAACACCGGGGAGCTGTTTTTT. Protein sequence: CSVTRNTGELFF. This chain connects TRBV29-1 to TRBJ2-2, with no clear D. V was clipped by 5 bases and J by 1 base, with 5 bases between them. The germline CDR1 and CDR2 sequences are SQVTM and ANQGSEA. This CDR3 region has 12 residues.